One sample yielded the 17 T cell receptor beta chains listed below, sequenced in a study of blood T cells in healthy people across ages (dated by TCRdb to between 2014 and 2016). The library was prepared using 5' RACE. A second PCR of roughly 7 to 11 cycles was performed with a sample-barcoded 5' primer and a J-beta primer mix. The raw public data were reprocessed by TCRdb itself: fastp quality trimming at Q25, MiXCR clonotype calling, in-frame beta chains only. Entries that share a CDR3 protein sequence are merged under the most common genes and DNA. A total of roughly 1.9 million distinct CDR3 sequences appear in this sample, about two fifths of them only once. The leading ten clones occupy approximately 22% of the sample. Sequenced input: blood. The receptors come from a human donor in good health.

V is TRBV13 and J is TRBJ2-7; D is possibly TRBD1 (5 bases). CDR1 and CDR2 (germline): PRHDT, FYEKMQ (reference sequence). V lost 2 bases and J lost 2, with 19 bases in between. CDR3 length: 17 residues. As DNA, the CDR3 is TGTGCCAGCAGCTTAAGGTTTAGGGGCATAACAGCCTACGAGCAGTACTTC. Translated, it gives CASSLRFRGITAYEQYF.

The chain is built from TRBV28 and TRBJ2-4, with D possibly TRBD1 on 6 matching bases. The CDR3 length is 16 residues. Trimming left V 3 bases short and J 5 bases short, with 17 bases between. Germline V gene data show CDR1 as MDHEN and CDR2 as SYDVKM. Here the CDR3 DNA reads TGTGCCAGCAGTTTGGCCCCCGGGACAAGAGAAAACATTCAGTACTTC. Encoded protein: CASSLAPGTRENIQYF.

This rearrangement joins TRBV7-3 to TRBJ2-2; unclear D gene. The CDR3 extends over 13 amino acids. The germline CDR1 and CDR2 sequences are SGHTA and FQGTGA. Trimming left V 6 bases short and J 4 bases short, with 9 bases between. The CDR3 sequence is CASSSSITGELFF. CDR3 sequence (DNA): TGTGCCAGCAGTTCTTCTATCACCGGGGAGCTGTTTTTT.

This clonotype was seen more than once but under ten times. For the CDR3, the DNA is TGTGCCAGCAGCCAAGATTCCCCTCCCAATGCCCTAGAGACCCAGTACTTC. Protein sequence: CASSQDSPPNALETQYF. The genes are TRBV3-1 and TRBJ2-5; D gene uncertain. V lost 0 bases to trimming and J lost 4 bases, with 18 bases between them. The length of the CDR3 is 17 residues. Germline V gene sequence: CDR1 LGHDT, CDR2 YNNKEL (reference sequence).

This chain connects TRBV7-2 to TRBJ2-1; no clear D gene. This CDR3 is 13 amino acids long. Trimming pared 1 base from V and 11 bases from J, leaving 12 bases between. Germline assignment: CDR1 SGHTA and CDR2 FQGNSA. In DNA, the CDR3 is TGTGCCAGCAGCTTAGGAGACCTTGGGCAGCAGTTCTTC. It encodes CASSLGDLGQQFF.

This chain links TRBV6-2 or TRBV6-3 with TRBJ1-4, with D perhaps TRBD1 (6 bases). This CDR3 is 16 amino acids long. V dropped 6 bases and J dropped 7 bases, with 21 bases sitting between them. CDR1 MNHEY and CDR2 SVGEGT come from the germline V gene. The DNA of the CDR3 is TGTGCCAGCAGCTCGATTTACCAGGGGAGGAGTGAAAAACTGTTTTTT. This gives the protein CASSSIYQGRSEKLFF.

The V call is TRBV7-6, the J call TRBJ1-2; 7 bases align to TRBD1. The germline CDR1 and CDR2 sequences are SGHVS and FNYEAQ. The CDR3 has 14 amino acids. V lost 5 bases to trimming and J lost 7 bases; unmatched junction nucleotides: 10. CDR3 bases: TGTGCCAGCAGCCCACCACAGGGGAGAAGTGGCTACACCTTC. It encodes CASSPPQGRSGYTF.

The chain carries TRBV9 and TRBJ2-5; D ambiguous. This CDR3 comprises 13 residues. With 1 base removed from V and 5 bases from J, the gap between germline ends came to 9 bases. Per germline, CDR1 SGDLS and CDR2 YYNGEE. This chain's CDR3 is CASSVRPDETQYF. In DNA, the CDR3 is TGTGCCAGCAGCGTACGGCCAGATGAGACCCAGTACTTC.

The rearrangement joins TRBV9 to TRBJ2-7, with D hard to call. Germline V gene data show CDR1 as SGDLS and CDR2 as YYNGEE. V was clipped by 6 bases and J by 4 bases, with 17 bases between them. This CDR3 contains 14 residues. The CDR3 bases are TGTGCCAGCACCCGGGCAGTAGATTCGTACGAGCAGTACTTC. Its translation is CASTRAVDSYEQYF.

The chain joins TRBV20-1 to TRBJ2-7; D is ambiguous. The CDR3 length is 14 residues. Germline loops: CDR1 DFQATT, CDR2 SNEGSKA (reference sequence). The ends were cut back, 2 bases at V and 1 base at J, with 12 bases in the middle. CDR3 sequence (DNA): TGCAGTGCTAGATATCCGCTCCCATCCTACGAGCAGTACTTC. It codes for CSARYPLPSYEQYF.

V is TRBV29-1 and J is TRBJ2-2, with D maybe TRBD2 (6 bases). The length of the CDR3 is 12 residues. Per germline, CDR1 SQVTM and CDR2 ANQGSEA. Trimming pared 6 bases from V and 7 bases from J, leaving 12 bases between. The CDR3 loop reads CSVRGKNGELFF. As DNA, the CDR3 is TGCAGCGTGCGGGGAAAGAACGGGGAGCTGTTTTTT.

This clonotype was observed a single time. The CDR3 nucleotides read TGCGCCAGCAGCCAGGGGGTGGGGCAGGGTGGAACTGAAGCTTTCTTT. Translation gives CASSQGVGQGGTEAFF. The chain has TRBV4-3 and TRBJ1-1; D may be TRBD1 (5 bases). CDR3 length equals 16 residues. Germline values: CDR1 LGHNA, CDR2 YSLEER. Trimming removed 3 bases at V and 5 bases at J, with 19 bases between.

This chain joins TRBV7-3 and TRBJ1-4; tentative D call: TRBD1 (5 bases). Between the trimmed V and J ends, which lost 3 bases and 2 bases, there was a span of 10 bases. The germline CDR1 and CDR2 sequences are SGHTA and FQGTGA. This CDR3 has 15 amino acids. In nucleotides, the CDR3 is TGTGCCAGCAGCTTCCCCGGGGACACTAATGAAAAACTGTTTTTT. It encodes CASSFPGDTNEKLFF.

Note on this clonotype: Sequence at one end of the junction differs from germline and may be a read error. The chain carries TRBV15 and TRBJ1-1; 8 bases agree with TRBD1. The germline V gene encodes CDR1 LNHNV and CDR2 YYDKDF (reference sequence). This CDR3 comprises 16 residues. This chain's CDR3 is CATSGDRGALVTEAFF. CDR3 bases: TGTGCCACCAGCGGAGACAGGGGTGCGTTGGTCACTGAAGCTTTCTTT.

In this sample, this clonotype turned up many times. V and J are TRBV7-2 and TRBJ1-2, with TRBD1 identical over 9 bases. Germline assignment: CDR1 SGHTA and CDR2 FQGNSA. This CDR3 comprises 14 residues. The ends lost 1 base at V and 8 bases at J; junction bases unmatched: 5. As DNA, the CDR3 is TGTGCCAGCAGCTTAGACAGGGGGCGCCGGGGCTACACCTTC. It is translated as CASSLDRGRRGYTF.

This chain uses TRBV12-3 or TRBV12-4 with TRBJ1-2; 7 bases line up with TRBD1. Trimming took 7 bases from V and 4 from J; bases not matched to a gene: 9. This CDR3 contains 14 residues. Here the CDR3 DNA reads TGTGCCAGCAAACTAGGGGGCGGGCCCTATGGCTACACCTTC. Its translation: CASKLGGGPYGYTF.

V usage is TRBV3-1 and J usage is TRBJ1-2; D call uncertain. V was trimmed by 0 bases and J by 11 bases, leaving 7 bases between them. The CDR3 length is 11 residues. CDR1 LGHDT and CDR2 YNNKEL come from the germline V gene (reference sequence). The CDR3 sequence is CASSQDNGYTF. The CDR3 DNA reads TGTGCCAGCAGCCAAGACAACGGGTACACCTTC. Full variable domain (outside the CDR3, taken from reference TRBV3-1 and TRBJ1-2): DTAVSQTPKYLVTQMGNDKSIKCEQNLGHDTMYWYKQDSKKFLKIMFSYNNKELIINETVPNRFSPKSPDKAHLNLHINSLELGDSAVYFCASSQDNGYTFGSGTRLTVV.